This passage covers 17 T cell receptor beta chains from one sample sequenced in a study of early T cells in non-severe SARS-CoV-2 infection. Via MiXCR, TCRdb re-called the 5' RACE reads, giving one row per CDR3 protein. The profile shows about 52,000 distinct CDR3 sequences, about 10% of them singletons. Input material: whole blood. The receptors derive from an adult who was a healthcare worker with PCR-confirmed SARS-CoV-2 infection or an uninfected control (not recorded which).

This clonotype was counted at least ten times. The chain uses TRBV29-1 and TRBJ2-1; 7 bases line up with TRBD2. V was clipped by 6 bases and J by 3 bases; unmatched bases: 8. The length of the CDR3 is 14 residues. The germline CDR1 and CDR2 sequences are SQVTM and ANQGSEA. The CDR3 reads CSVPTSNRYNEQFF. Written as DNA, the CDR3 is TGCAGCGTCCCGACTAGCAACCGCTACAATGAGCAGTTCTTC.

In this sample, this clonotype turned up many times. V and J are TRBV2 and TRBJ2-1, with 10 bases lining up with TRBD2. The CDR3 is made up of 17 amino acids. The germline gives CDR1 SNHLY, CDR2 FYNNEI. The trim removed 2 bases at V and 9 bases at J, leaving 13 bases unmatched. Here the CDR3 DNA reads TGTGCCAGCAGTGAAAGCCCCAGGATAGCGGGAGGCGGTGAGCAGTTCTTC. Amino acids: CASSESPRIAGGGEQFF.

This clonotype was picked up many times. The J gene is TRBJ1-1, the V gene TRBV10-3, with 7 nucleotides matching TRBD1. The CDR3 consists of 13 residues. Germline CDR1 reads ENHRY; CDR2 reads SYGVKD. V lost 10 bases and J lost 8; bases outside the gene matches: 13. DNA of the CDR3: TGTGCCACTCGGACAGGAGAGCTTGGGGAAGCTTTCTTT. Translated: CATRTGELGEAFF.

This clonotype was seen only a few times. The chain couples TRBV21-1 to TRBJ2-1; no DNA check was done on the table's D call, TRBD2. TRBV21-1 is labeled a pseudogene. The CDR3 consists of 17 residues. The CDR3 bases are TGTGCCAGCAGCAAAATGGCTAGCGGGAGTTCCTACAATGAGCAGTTCTTC. Encoded protein: CASSKMASGSSYNEQFF.

For this clonotype: A much larger clone differs from this one at a single base, so this may be a read error. V gene TRBV7-9 combines with J gene TRBJ2-7, with 7 bases identical to TRBD1. The length of the CDR3 is 12 residues. The ends lost 5 bases at V and 5 bases at J; junction bases unmatched: 3. Germline values: CDR1 SEHNR, CDR2 FQNEAQ (reference sequence). The CDR3 region is CASSATGDEQYF. CDR3 DNA sequence: TGTGCCAGCAGCGCCACAGGGGACGAGCAGTACTTC.

The chain employs TRBV25-1 and TRBJ2-5, with D possibly matching TRBD1 (5 bases). V was clipped by 3 bases and J by 7 bases, with 12 bases between them. Looked up from germline, CDR1 is MGHDK and CDR2 is SYGVNS. CDR3 size: 13 residues. In DNA, the CDR3 is TGTGCCAGCAGTGAGAGTAGGGGCTTGACCCAGTACTTC. Residues: CASSESRGLTQYF.

This clonotype has a handful of counts. This chain links TRBV18 with TRBJ2-7; TRBD2 agrees at 7 bases. Per the germline V gene, CDR1 is KGHSH and CDR2 is LQKENI. This CDR3 spans 15 amino acids. Losses at the gene ends were 6 bases for V and 4 bases for J; bases not matched to a gene: 12. The CDR3 coding sequence is TGTGCCAGCTCCCGAACCGGGACTAAGGGGTACGAGCAGTACTTC. Its protein is CASSRTGTKGYEQYF.

The genes are TRBV6-2 or TRBV6-3 and TRBJ1-4; no definite D call. With 2 bases removed from V and 6 bases from J, the gap between germline ends came to 10 bases. CDR3 size: 14 residues. Per the germline V gene, CDR1 is MNHEY and CDR2 is SVGEGT. Written as DNA, the CDR3 is TGTGCCAGCAGTTACCCGGCCCCAGATGAAAAACTGTTTTTT. As protein: CASSYPAPDEKLFF.

The sample holds many counts of this clonotype. This chain uses TRBV20-1 with TRBJ1-1; possibly TRBD1 for D (5 bases). V was trimmed by 3 bases and J by 4 bases, leaving 12 bases between them. Per the germline V gene, CDR1 is DFQATT and CDR2 is SNEGSKA (reference sequence). The CDR3 is 13 residues long. The CDR3 protein is CSARLRRGTEAFF. The CDR3 coding sequence is TGCAGTGCTAGGCTCAGAAGGGGCACTGAAGCTTTCTTT.

This clonotype was found many times. This sequence joins TRBV12-3 or TRBV12-4 and TRBJ2-2; 8 nucleotides line up with TRBD2. With V trimmed by 7 bases and J by 3 bases, 1 base remained unmatched. The CDR3 runs 13 residues. CDR3 loop: CASTGGYTGELFF. CDR3 bases: TGTGCCAGCACGGGAGGGTACACCGGGGAGCTGTTTTTT.

This clonotype occurred a few times. In DNA form, the CDR3 reads TGCGCCAGCAGCCCGACTAGCGGGGGCACCGGGGAGCTGTTTTTT. Encoded protein: CASSPTSGGTGELFF. This sequence joins TRBV5-1 and TRBJ2-2; 12 bases line up with TRBD2. There are 15 residues in the CDR3. The V gene's germline CDR1 is SGHRS and CDR2 YFSETQ. Germline trimming cut 4 bases from V and 4 bases from J; bases unmatched to any gene: 2.

The chain joins TRBV11-1 to TRBJ2-2; D is perhaps TRBD2 (6 bases). Germline CDR1 SGHAT, CDR2 FQDESV (reference sequence). V dropped 5 bases and J dropped 5 bases, with 9 bases sitting between them. CDR3 length: 13 residues. CDR3 in DNA: TGTGCCAGCAGCCTCCGGGGGACCGGGGAGCTGTTTTTT. This gives the protein CASSLRGTGELFF.

This clonotype was observed at least ten times. The CDR3 here is CASRLRQETQYF. CDR3 nucleotide sequence: TGTGCCAGCCGGCTGCGCCAAGAGACCCAGTACTTC. V and J are TRBV6-6 and TRBJ2-5; no definite D call. V was shortened by 8 bases and J by 1 base, with 8 bases between the two germline ends. This CDR3 comprises 12 residues. Germline lookup yields CDR1 MNHNY and CDR2 SVGAGI (reference sequence).

The sample holds a few counts of this clonotype. The chain joins TRBV4-2 to TRBJ1-4, with 7 bases that match TRBD1. The V gene end was trimmed by 1 base and the J gene end by 4 bases; junction bases not matched to a gene: 9. The CDR3 totals 17 residues. The germline gives CDR1 LGHNA, CDR2 YNFKEQ. This CDR3 is CASSQATGARGNEKLFF. As DNA, the CDR3 is TGTGCCAGCAGCCAAGCAACAGGGGCACGGGGTAATGAAAAACTGTTTTTT.

This clonotype showed up many times. The chain uses TRBV6-2 or TRBV6-3 and TRBJ1-1; a possible D gene is TRBD1 (5 bases). This CDR3 is built from 15 residues. Between the trimmed V and J ends, which lost 0 bases and 3 bases, there was a span of 11 bases. CDR1 and CDR2 from the germline V gene are MNHEY and SVGEGT. Written as DNA, the CDR3 is TGTGCCAGCAGTTACTCGATGGCAGGGTACACTGAAGCTTTCTTT. As protein: CASSYSMAGYTEAFF.

The V and J genes are TRBV19 and TRBJ1-2; D call uncertain. The CDR3 is 12 residues long. V dropped 7 bases and J dropped 2 bases, with 8 bases sitting between them. CDR1 is LNHDA, CDR2 SQIVND, per germline (reference sequence). The DNA of the CDR3 is TGTGCCAGTAACGAACCAAACTATGGCTACACCTTC. Protein sequence: CASNEPNYGYTF.

This clonotype was observed many times. The chain employs TRBV20-1 and TRBJ2-7; D is undetermined. The CDR3 loop spans 13 amino acids. The V end lost 1 base, the J end lost 4 bases, and 11 bases lay between the germline ends. CDR1 and CDR2 (germline): DFQATT, SNEGSKA (reference sequence). The CDR3 nucleotides are TGCAGTGCTAGAGGCGAAGGATCATACGAGCAGTACTTC. Amino acid sequence: CSARGEGSYEQYF.